The rows below give T cell receptor beta chains drawn from one sample of a study of blood T cell repertoires in COVID-19. Generated by immunoSEQ multiplex PCR, the TCRdb table keeps only in-frame clones and is missing some. The sample carries roughly 180,000 clones, approximately 85% recorded once. The sample comprised peripheral blood. The receptors derive from a man aged 80 or over with COVID-19, enrolled during active disease. CDR3s include the opening cysteine and the closing phenylalanine or tryptophan. The order of the fields is V gene, D gene, J gene, clone size, CDR3 protein, CDR3 DNA. A D gene is named only where the DNA matches it firmly. The listing skips clone size in some rows; elsewhere it reads once, few, many or a size class.

v_gene: TRBV6-8; d_gene: TRBD1; j_gene: TRBJ1-1; abundance: .; CDR3aa: CASHRGPNTEAFF; CDR3nt: TGTGCCAGCCATAGGGGGCCGAACACTGAAGCTTTCTTT
v_gene: TRBV7-2; d_gene: .; j_gene: TRBJ1-1; abundance: once; CDR3aa: CASSLGGVSLGTEAFF; CDR3nt: TGTGCCAGCAGCTTAGGAGGAGTGTCCTTGGGCACTGAAGCTTTCTTT
v_gene: TRBV19; d_gene: .; j_gene: TRBJ2-4; abundance: .; CDR3aa: CASSIGRLGTLAKNIQYF; CDR3nt: TGTGCCAGTAGTATAGGTAGGCTAGGCACCTTAGCCAAAAACATTCAGTACTTC
v_gene: TRBV9; d_gene: .; j_gene: TRBJ1-1; abundance: few; CDR3aa: CASSVDTNTEAFF; CDR3nt: TGTGCCAGCAGCGTAGACACGAACACTGAAGCTTTCTTT
v_gene: TRBV5-1; d_gene: .; j_gene: TRBJ2-3; abundance: .; CDR3aa: CASSHGDSTDTQYF; CDR3nt: TGCGCCAGCAGCCACGGGGATAGCACAGATACGCAGTATTTT
v_gene: TRBV9; d_gene: TRBD1; j_gene: TRBJ2-7; abundance: .; CDR3aa: CASSRQGADEQYF; CDR3nt: TGTGCCAGCAGCCGACAGGGGGCAGACGAGCAGTACTTC
v_gene: TRBV7-6; d_gene: TRBD2; j_gene: TRBJ2-2; abundance: .; CDR3aa: CASSLISSGGAWTGELFF; CDR3nt: TGTGCCAGCAGCTTAATATCTAGCGGGGGGGCCTGGACCGGGGAGCTGTTTTTT
v_gene: TRBV7-9; d_gene: .; j_gene: TRBJ1-4; abundance: .; CDR3aa: CASSFGVQQGEKLFF; CDR3nt: TGTGCCAGCAGCTTTGGGGTACAGCAGGGGGAAAAACTGTTTTTT
v_gene: TRBV10-3; d_gene: TRBD2; j_gene: TRBJ2-1; abundance: once; CDR3aa: CATTESGGAVNEQFF; CDR3nt: TGTGCCACCACTGAGAGCGGGGGGGCTGTAAATGAGCAGTTCTTC
v_gene: TRBV3-1/TRBV3-2; d_gene: .; j_gene: TRBJ2-2; abundance: .; CDR3aa: CASSQGGAGTGELFF; CDR3nt: TGTGCCAGCAGCCAGGGTGGAGCGGGCACCGGGGAGCTGTTTTTT
v_gene: TRBV6-5; d_gene: TRBD2; j_gene: TRBJ2-7; abundance: .; CDR3aa: CANSGGASYEQYF; CDR3nt: TGTGCCAACTCCGGGGGGGCCTCCTACGAGCAGTACTTC
v_gene: TRBV4-2; d_gene: TRBD1; j_gene: TRBJ1-6; abundance: .; CDR3aa: CASSVGQGASPLHF; CDR3nt: TGTGCCAGCAGCGTGGGACAGGGGGCTTCACCCCTCCACTTT
v_gene: TRBV6-2/TRBV6-3; d_gene: TRBD1; j_gene: TRBJ2-7; abundance: .; CDR3aa: CASSVYRGVHEQYF; CDR3nt: TGTGCCAGCAGTGTCTACAGGGGTGTCCACGAGCAGTACTTC
v_gene: TRBV5-1; d_gene: .; j_gene: TRBJ1-6; abundance: .; CDR3aa: CASSINGPRGNSPLHF; CDR3nt: TGCGCCAGCAGCATCAATGGACCCAGGGGTAATTCACCCCTCCACTTT
v_gene: TRBV5-1; d_gene: .; j_gene: TRBJ2-1; abundance: .; CDR3aa: CASSQTPQTVYNEQFF; CDR3nt: TGCGCCAGCAGCCAGACCCCTCAGACAGTCTACAATGAGCAGTTCTTC
v_gene: TRBV6-6; d_gene: TRBD2; j_gene: TRBJ2-3; abundance: few; CDR3aa: CASSPSSTSGGIVSTDTQYF; CDR3nt: TGTGCCAGCAGTCCCTCCTCCACTAGCGGGGGGATCGTGAGCACAGATACGCAGTATTTT
v_gene: TRBV18; d_gene: TRBD1; j_gene: TRBJ1-1; abundance: .; CDR3aa: CASSPRSGGEAFF; CDR3nt: TGTGCCAGCTCACCACGGTCAGGGGGCGAAGCTTTCTTT
v_gene: TRBV28; d_gene: .; j_gene: TRBJ2-7; abundance: .; CDR3aa: CASGYGANYEQYF; CDR3nt: TGTGCCAGCGGGTATGGGGCCAACTACGAGCAGTACTTC
v_gene: TRBV29-1; d_gene: .; j_gene: TRBJ1-1; abundance: .; CDR3aa: CSVSQGRGTEAFF; CDR3nt: TGCAGCGTTTCTCAGGGGCGGGGGACTGAAGCTTTCTTT
v_gene: TRBV5-6; d_gene: .; j_gene: TRBJ1-2; abundance: few; CDR3aa: CASSRDRTNYGYTF; CDR3nt: TGTGCCAGCAGCCGCGACAGGACCAACTATGGCTACACCTTC
v_gene: TRBV7-2; d_gene: .; j_gene: TRBJ1-6; abundance: .; CDR3aa: CASSLRTGQNRNSPLHF; CDR3nt: TGTGCCAGCAGCCTACGGACCGGACAGAATCGTAATTCACCCCTCCACTTT
v_gene: TRBV5-1; d_gene: TRBD1; j_gene: TRBJ1-5; abundance: .; CDR3aa: CASSTGENQPQHF; CDR3nt: TGCGCCAGCAGCACAGGGGAAAATCAGCCCCAGCATTTT
v_gene: TRBV7-2; d_gene: .; j_gene: TRBJ1-5; abundance: .; CDR3aa: CASSPTGNQPQHF; CDR3nt: TGTGCCAGCAGCCCGACAGGCAATCAGCCCCAGCATTTT
v_gene: TRBV5-1; d_gene: TRBD1; j_gene: TRBJ2-3; abundance: few; CDR3aa: CASSWDRRQGTNTQYF; CDR3nt: TGCGCCAGCAGCTGGGACCGAAGACAGGGGACAAATACGCAGTATTTT
v_gene: TRBV28; d_gene: TRBD1; j_gene: TRBJ2-7; abundance: .; CDR3aa: CASSLTGGSRTGTSYEQYF; CDR3nt: TGTGCCAGCAGTCTAACTGGAGGGTCCAGGACAGGGACCTCCTACGAGCAGTACTTC
v_gene: TRBV5-6; d_gene: TRBD1; j_gene: TRBJ1-2; abundance: .; CDR3aa: CASTRNQGAGGYTF; CDR3nt: TGTGCCAGCACCCGGAACCAGGGGGCAGGAGGCTACACCTTC
v_gene: TRBV29-1; d_gene: TRBD1; j_gene: TRBJ1-2; abundance: .; CDR3aa: CSAGTGGASGYTF; CDR3nt: TGCAGCGCTGGGACAGGGGGCGCAAGTGGCTACACCTTC
v_gene: TRBV6-6; d_gene: .; j_gene: TRBJ2-3; abundance: .; CDR3aa: CASSLTNGGWEDTQYF; CDR3nt: TGTGCCAGCAGCCTGACGAATGGGGGCTGGGAAGATACGCAGTATTTT
v_gene: TRBV12-3/TRBV12-4; d_gene: .; j_gene: TRBJ1-5; abundance: once; CDR3aa: CASSFGLQPQHF; CDR3nt: TGTGCCAGCAGTTTTGGGCTTCAGCCCCAGCATTTT
v_gene: TRBV29-1; d_gene: TRBD2; j_gene: TRBJ2-3; abundance: .; CDR3aa: CSVEVWGGNTDTQYF; CDR3nt: TGCAGCGTTGAAGTATGGGGAGGGAACACAGATACGCAGTATTTT
v_gene: TRBV5-4; d_gene: TRBD1; j_gene: TRBJ1-2; abundance: once; CDR3aa: CASSLVGQGASGYTF; CDR3nt: TGTGCCAGCAGCTTGGTAGGACAGGGGGCGAGTGGCTACACCTTC
v_gene: TRBV14; d_gene: TRBD2; j_gene: TRBJ2-1; abundance: .; CDR3aa: CASSQRRRLALHNEQFF; CDR3nt: TGTGCCAGCAGCCAAAGACGAAGACTAGCCCTACATAATGAGCAGTTCTTC
v_gene: TRBV11-2; d_gene: TRBD1; j_gene: TRBJ2-3; abundance: .; CDR3aa: CASSWGTGLYTDTQYF; CDR3nt: TGTGCCAGCAGCTGGGGGACAGGGCTGTATACAGATACGCAGTATTTT
v_gene: TRBV15; d_gene: .; j_gene: TRBJ2-7; abundance: once; CDR3aa: CATSRDQAQAYEQYF; CDR3nt: TGTGCCACCAGCAGAGACCAGGCCCAAGCCTACGAGCAGTACTTC
v_gene: TRBV2; d_gene: .; j_gene: TRBJ2-1; abundance: .; CDR3aa: CASSPLRGPYNEQFF; CDR3nt: TGTGCCAGCAGCCCCCTGCGGGGGCCCTACAATGAGCAGTTCTTC
v_gene: TRBV12-3/TRBV12-4; d_gene: .; j_gene: TRBJ1-1; abundance: .; CDR3aa: CASSLSGPEAFF; CDR3nt: TGTGCCAGCAGTTTGTCAGGGCCTGAAGCTTTCTTT